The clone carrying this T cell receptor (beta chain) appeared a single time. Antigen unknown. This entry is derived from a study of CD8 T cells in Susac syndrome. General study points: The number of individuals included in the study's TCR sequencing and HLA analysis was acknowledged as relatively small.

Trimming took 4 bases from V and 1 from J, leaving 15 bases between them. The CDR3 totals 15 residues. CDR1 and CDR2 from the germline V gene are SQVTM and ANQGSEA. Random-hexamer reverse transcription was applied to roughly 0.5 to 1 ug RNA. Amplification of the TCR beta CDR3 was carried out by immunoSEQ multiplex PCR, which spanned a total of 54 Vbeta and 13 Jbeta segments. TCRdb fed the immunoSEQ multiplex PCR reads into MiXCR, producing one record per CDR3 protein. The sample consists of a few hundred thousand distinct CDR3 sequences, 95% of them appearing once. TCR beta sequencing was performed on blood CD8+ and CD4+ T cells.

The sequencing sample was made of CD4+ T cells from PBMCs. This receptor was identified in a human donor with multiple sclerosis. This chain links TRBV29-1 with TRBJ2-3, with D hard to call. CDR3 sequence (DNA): TGCAGCGTTGCCTCTCCGGGCCACCGCACAGATACGCAGTATTTT. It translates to CSVASPGHRTDTQYF.